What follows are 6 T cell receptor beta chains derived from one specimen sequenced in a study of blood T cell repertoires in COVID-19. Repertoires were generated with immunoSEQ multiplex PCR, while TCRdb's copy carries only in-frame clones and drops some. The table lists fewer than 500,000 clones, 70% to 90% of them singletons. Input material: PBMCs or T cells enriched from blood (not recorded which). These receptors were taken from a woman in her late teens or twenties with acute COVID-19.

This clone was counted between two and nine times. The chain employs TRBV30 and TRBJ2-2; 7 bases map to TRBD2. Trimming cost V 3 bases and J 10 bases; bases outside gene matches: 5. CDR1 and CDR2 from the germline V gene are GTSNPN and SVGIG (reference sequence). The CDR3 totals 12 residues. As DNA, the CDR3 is TGTGCCTGGAGGGCGGGAGAAGTGGAGCTGTTTTTT. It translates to CAWRAGEVELFF.

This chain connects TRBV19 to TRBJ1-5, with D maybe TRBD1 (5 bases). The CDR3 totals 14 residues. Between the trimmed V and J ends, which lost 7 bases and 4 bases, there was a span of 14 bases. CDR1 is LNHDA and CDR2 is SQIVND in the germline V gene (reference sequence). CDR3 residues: CASTPGGGNQPQHF. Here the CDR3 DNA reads TGTGCCAGTACCCCCGGGGGGGGGAATCAGCCCCAGCATTTT.

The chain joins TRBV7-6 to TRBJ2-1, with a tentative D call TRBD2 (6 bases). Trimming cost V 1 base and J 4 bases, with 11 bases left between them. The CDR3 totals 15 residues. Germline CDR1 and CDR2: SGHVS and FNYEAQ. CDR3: CASSLGRVAYNEQFF. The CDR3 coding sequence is TGTGCCAGCAGCTTAGGGAGGGTAGCTTACAATGAGCAGTTCTTC. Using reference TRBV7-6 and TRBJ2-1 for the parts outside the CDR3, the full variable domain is GAGVSQSPRYKVTKRGQDVALRCDPISGHVSLYWYRQALGQGPEFLTYFNYEAQQDKSGLPNDRFSAERPEGSISTLTIQRTEQRDSAMYRCASSLGRVAYNEQFFGPGTRLTVL.

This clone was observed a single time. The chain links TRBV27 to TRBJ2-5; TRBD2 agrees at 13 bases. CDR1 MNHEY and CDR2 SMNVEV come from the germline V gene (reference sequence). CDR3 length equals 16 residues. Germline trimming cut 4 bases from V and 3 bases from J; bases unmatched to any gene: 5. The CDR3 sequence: CASSSRTSGSKETQYF. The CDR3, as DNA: TGTGCCAGCAGTTCGCGGACTAGCGGGAGCAAAGAGACCCAGTACTTC.

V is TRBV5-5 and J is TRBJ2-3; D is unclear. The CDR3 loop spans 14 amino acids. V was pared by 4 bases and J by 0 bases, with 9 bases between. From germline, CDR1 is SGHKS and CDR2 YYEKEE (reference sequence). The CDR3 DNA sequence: TGTGCCAGCAGCCCACACCCCAGCACAGATACGCAGTATTTT. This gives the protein CASSPHPSTDTQYF.

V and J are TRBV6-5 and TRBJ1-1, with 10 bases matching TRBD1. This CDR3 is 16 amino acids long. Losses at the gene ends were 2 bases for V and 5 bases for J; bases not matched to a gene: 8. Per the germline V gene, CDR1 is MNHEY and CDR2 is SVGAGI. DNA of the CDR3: TGTGCCAGCAGTTACCCCTACCCGGGACAGGGGACTGAAGCTTTCTTT. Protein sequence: CASSYPYPGQGTEAFF.